The 32 T cell receptor beta chains below all came from one sample that was sequenced in a study of cytomegalovirus exposure and HLA in healthy donors (TCRdb year 2017). Receptors were amplified or captured by the immunoSEQ multiplex PCR assay. This is the immuneACCESS table as TCRdb keeps it, with only in-frame sequences that have V and J called. A part of the clones is gone; compared with another copy, unresolved V genes explain less than half, and the rest is unexplained. This sample gives 150,000 to 200,000 clones in total; approximately 84% of them show up just once. The top ten clones comprise 2.5% to 3% of the sample. Sequenced material: PBMCs. The receptors come from a woman between 18 and 29 years old in good health and CMV-seropositive.

The chain couples TRBV25-1 to TRBJ2-3; a weak D match, TRBD1 (5 bases). This CDR3 is 14 amino acids long. Looked up from germline, CDR1 is MGHDK and CDR2 is SYGVNS. With 3 bases removed from V and 0 bases from J, the gap between germline ends came to 7 bases. CDR3 in amino acids: CASSDRASTDTQYF. The CDR3 region has the DNA TGTGCCAGCAGTGACAGGGCAAGCACAGATACGCAGTATTTT.

The rearrangement joins TRBV4-1 to TRBJ2-1; D may be TRBD1 (6 bases). The V gene's germline CDR1 is MGHRA and CDR2 YSYEKL. The CDR3 covers 15 residues. The ends were cut back, 4 bases at V and 6 bases at J, with 16 bases in the middle. CDR3 amino acids: CASSLRQEWGNEQFF. In nucleotides, the CDR3 is TGCGCCAGCAGCCTTAGACAGGAATGGGGCAATGAGCAGTTCTTC.

This clone is a singleton in its sample. The rearrangement uses TRBV5-4 and TRBJ1-4; TRBD1 matches at 7 bases. V lost 7 bases to trimming and J lost 3 bases; unmatched junction nucleotides: 9. The length of the CDR3 is 15 residues. CDR1 is SGHNT and CDR2 is YYREEE in the germline V gene (reference sequence). The CDR3 protein is CASRQSGTANEKLFF. The CDR3 DNA reads TGTGCCAGCCGACAGTCAGGGACAGCTAATGAAAAACTGTTTTTT.

The CDR3, as DNA: TGTGCCAGCAGTTTTCGGGCAGGGGTAAATAGCAATCAGCCCCAGCATTTT. The encoded protein is CASSFRAGVNSNQPQHF. The chain uses TRBV28 and TRBJ1-5; weak D call: TRBD1 (6 bases). There are 17 residues in the CDR3. V lost 3 bases to trimming and J lost 0 bases, with 15 bases between them. Germline V CDR1 and CDR2: MDHEN, SYDVKM.

The chain combines TRBV7-2 with TRBJ2-1; D is uncertain. V was pared by 4 bases and J by 14 bases, with 9 bases between. CDR1 and CDR2 (germline): SGHTA, FQGNSA. The CDR3 is 10 residues long. This CDR3 reads CASSYERKFF. CDR3 in DNA: TGTGCCAGCAGCTATGAGAGGAAGTTCTTC.

About this clone itself: This sample also contains other DNA sequences that code for the same CDR3. The gene calls are TRBV2 and TRBJ2-5, with 7 bases aligning to TRBD1. The CDR3 is 13 residues long. The germline CDR1 and CDR2 sequences are SNHLY and FYNNEI. The J segment lost 5 bases and the V segment lost 4 bases, leaving 4 bases of the junction unmatched. CDR3 bases: TGTGCCAGCAGTGGAGGGGGCGCGGAGACCCAGTACTTC. Translation: CASSGGGAETQYF.

CDR3 nucleotides: TGCAGCGTCCTACAGGGGGCGGGACAGCCCCAGCATTTT. Amino acid sequence: CSVLQGAGQPQHF. The chain uses TRBV29-1 and TRBJ1-5; 9 bases map to TRBD1. Germline CDR1 and CDR2: SQVTM and ANQGSEA. V lost 6 bases and J lost 7; bases outside the gene matches: 7. This CDR3 has 13 residues.

CDR3 amino acids: CATSREGGEETQYF. As DNA, the CDR3 is TGTGCCACCAGCAGAGAAGGGGGGGAGGAGACCCAGTACTTC. The rearrangement joins TRBV15 to TRBJ2-5; D possibly corresponds to TRBD2 (7 bases). With 0 bases removed from V and 5 bases from J, the gap between germline ends came to 10 bases. CDR1 and CDR2 (germline): LNHNV, YYDKDF (reference sequence). This CDR3 contains 14 residues.

This chain connects TRBV6-6 to TRBJ1-3; possibly TRBD1 for D (5 bases). Trimming removed 5 bases from V and 0 bases from J, with 11 bases in between. Germline V CDR1 and CDR2: MNHNY, SVGAGI (reference sequence). This CDR3 has 15 residues. CDR3 sequence reads: CASSMTESSGNTIYF. In nucleotides, the CDR3 is TGTGCCAGCAGTATGACAGAGAGCTCTGGAAACACCATATATTTT.

The rearrangement links TRBV5-6 to TRBJ1-6; D is perhaps TRBD1 (6 bases). Germline CDR1 and CDR2: SGHDT and YYEEEE. The CDR3 consists of 15 residues. Trimming removed 4 bases from V and 9 bases from J, with 17 bases in between. The DNA for the CDR3 is TGTGCCAGCAGCGGGGCGCGGGTAGGGGGTTCACCCCTCCACTTT. Its protein is CASSGARVGGSPLHF.

This clone was detected only once. The chain combines TRBV9 with TRBJ2-3, with 9 positions matching TRBD2. Trimming took 4 bases from V and 1 from J; bases not matched to a gene: 10. Germline V gene sequence: CDR1 SGDLS, CDR2 YYNGEE. This CDR3 spans 17 amino acids. CDR3 residues: CASSPPGLAKGTDTQYF. The CDR3 nucleotides read TGTGCCAGCAGCCCACCGGGACTAGCAAAAGGCACAGATACGCAGTATTTT.

The chain uses TRBV7-8 and TRBJ1-5; the D is unclear. In germline, CDR1 is SGHVS, CDR2 FQNEAQ. The CDR3 contains 15 residues. Trimming removed 1 base from V and 4 bases from J, with 11 bases in between. CDR3: CASSLERATNQPQHF. CDR3 in DNA: TGTGCCAGCAGCTTAGAACGAGCGACGAATCAGCCCCAGCATTTT.

This clone was picked up a small number of times. The genes are TRBV6-1 and TRBJ1-2; no clear D gene. CDR1 and CDR2 (germline): MNHNS, SASEGT. The CDR3 runs to 12 residues. With 8 bases removed from V and 3 bases from J, the gap between germline ends came to 10 bases. Here the CDR3 DNA reads TGTGCCAGCCGGGCGGAGGACTATGGCTACACCTTC. Amino acids: CASRAEDYGYTF.

The rearrangement joins TRBV29-1 to TRBJ1-1, with 7 nucleotides matching TRBD1. This CDR3 comprises 12 residues. Germline V gene sequence: CDR1 SQVTM, CDR2 ANQGSEA. The V gene end was trimmed by 7 bases and the J gene end by 4 bases; junction bases not matched to a gene: 6. The CDR3 nucleotides are TGCAGCGCGGGACAGTTGGGCACTGAAGCTTTCTTT. This translates into CSAGQLGTEAFF.

The J gene is TRBJ1-1, the V gene TRBV6-6; D uncertain. V was trimmed by 8 bases and J by 5 bases, leaving 6 bases between them. The CDR3 contains 10 residues. Germline lookup yields CDR1 MNHNY and CDR2 SVGAGI (reference sequence). The CDR3 coding sequence is TGTGCCAGCCGTAGTACTGAAGCTTTCTTT. Its protein product is CASRSTEAFF.

V and J are TRBV6-1 and TRBJ1-5, with 7 bases aligning to TRBD1. V was clipped by 4 bases and J by 0 bases; unmatched bases: 3. The germline CDR1 and CDR2 sequences are MNHNS and SASEGT. CDR3 length: 15 amino acids. This CDR3 is CASSGGTDSNQPQHF. The CDR3, as DNA: TGTGCCAGCAGTGGGGGGACAGATAGCAATCAGCCCCAGCATTTT.

The chain couples TRBV7-9 to TRBJ1-1; D might be TRBD1 (5 bases). CDR3 length: 13 residues. Germline V gives CDR1 SEHNR, CDR2 FQNEAQ (reference sequence). The V end lost 4 bases, the J end lost 2 bases, and 8 bases lay between the germline ends. The CDR3, as DNA: TGTGCCAGCAGCTATGGGACTAACACTGAAGCTTTCTTT. Encoded protein: CASSYGTNTEAFF.

The V gene is TRBV4-1, the J gene TRBJ2-7; tentative D call: TRBD1 (6 bases). Trimming shortened V by 3 bases and J by 2 bases, and 14 bases separated the two germline ends. Per the germline V gene, CDR1 is MGHRA and CDR2 is YSYEKL. The CDR3 extends over 15 amino acids. This CDR3 reads CASSQDGQLPYEQYF. CDR3 nucleotide sequence: TGCGCCAGCAGCCAGGATGGACAGTTACCCTACGAGCAGTACTTC.

This rearrangement joins TRBV2 to TRBJ1-1; tentative D call: TRBD1 (5 bases). CDR1 is SNHLY, CDR2 FYNNEI, per germline. The CDR3 runs 13 residues. Trimming removed 7 bases at V and 4 bases at J, with 13 bases between. The CDR3 loop reads CASIRGIVTEAFF. CDR3 DNA sequence: TGTGCCAGCATCCGGGGGATCGTCACTGAAGCTTTCTTT.

DNA for the CDR3: TGTGCCAGCAGAAAACTCGGACAGGTTGGGCAGACCCAGTACTTC. Protein: CASRKLGQVGQTQYF. V is TRBV7-8 and J is TRBJ2-5, with TRBD1 matching 7 bases. CDR1 is SGHVS, CDR2 FQNEAQ, per germline. J gave up 6 bases and V 6 bases, and 13 bases lay outside the gene matches. The CDR3 length is 15 residues.

V and J are TRBV5-4 and TRBJ1-3, with D maybe TRBD1 (6 bases). The CDR3 length is 17 residues. Germline CDR1 reads SGHNT; CDR2 reads YYREEE (reference sequence). V lost 0 bases and J 3 bases, leaving 16 bases between the germline ends. CDR3: CASSLGLQGTSGNTIYF. The CDR3 DNA sequence: TGTGCCAGCAGCTTGGGCCTACAGGGTACCAGTGGAAACACCATATATTTT.

In its sample, this clone was seen many times. In DNA form, the CDR3 reads TGCAGCGTTGGCTCAACGGACAGGGAAGCTTTCTTT. Protein: CSVGSTDREAFF. The rearrangement joins TRBV29-1 to TRBJ1-1; 7 positions match TRBD1. The CDR3 runs to 12 residues. Germline V CDR1 and CDR2: SQVTM, ANQGSEA. V shed 4 bases, J shed 8 bases, and the junction held 7 bases outside the gene matches.

The chain joins TRBV5-1 to TRBJ1-1; 8 bases are a match to TRBD1. The germline V gene has CDR1 SGHRS and CDR2 YFSETQ. The trim removed 5 bases at V and 1 base at J, leaving 7 bases unmatched. The CDR3 sequence is 15 residues long. The CDR3 DNA is TGCGCCAGCAGAAACCGACAGGGGAGGAACACTGAAGCTTTCTTT. This codes for CASRNRQGRNTEAFF.

This clone has more than one count but fewer than ten. This rearrangement joins TRBV19 to TRBJ1-1; 9 bases agree with TRBD1. CDR3 length: 15 amino acids. Trimming at V came to 1 base and at J to 7 bases, leaving 7 bases not matched to a gene. Germline CDR1 is LNHDA and CDR2 is SQIVND (reference sequence). The CDR3 protein is CASSIVGQGLFEAFF. The CDR3 DNA reads TGTGCCAGTAGTATAGTGGGACAGGGTCTGTTTGAAGCTTTCTTT.

The CDR3 protein is CASSPAGPNTEAFF. The CDR3 coding sequence is TGTGCCAGCAGCCCCGCGGGACCGAACACTGAAGCTTTCTTT. This chain connects TRBV5-4 to TRBJ1-1; a weak D match, TRBD1 (5 bases). CDR3 length: 14 residues. Germline values: CDR1 SGHNT, CDR2 YYREEE (reference sequence). Between the trimmed V and J ends, which lost 4 bases and 1 base, there was a span of 11 bases.

CDR3 in amino acids: CASSFRGIGNRGEAFF. DNA of the CDR3: TGTGCCAGCAGCTTTCGGGGAATAGGGAATCGGGGTGAAGCTTTCTTT. This chain connects TRBV11-2 to TRBJ1-1, with D uncertain. Germline values: CDR1 SGHAT, CDR2 FQNNGV. With 3 bases removed from V and 7 bases from J, the gap between germline ends came to 21 bases. The CDR3 runs to 16 residues.

The sample holds one count of this clone. The chain recombines TRBV7-6 with TRBJ2-5; 11 bases match TRBD2. With V trimmed by 7 bases and J by 5 bases, 12 bases remained unmatched. This CDR3 has 16 amino acids. Germline V lookup: CDR1 SGHVS, CDR2 FNYEAQ. DNA of the CDR3: TGTGCCAGCACCCTGGTGGCTAGCGGGGGGCCGGAGACCCAGTACTTC. Translating gives CASTLVASGGPETQYF.

This clone was observed a few times. V usage is TRBV7-7 and J usage is TRBJ2-2; D is uncertain. V dropped 7 bases and J dropped 5 bases, with 11 bases sitting between them. The length of the CDR3 is 13 residues. Germline lookup yields CDR1 SSHAT and CDR2 FNYEAQ (reference sequence). The DNA for the CDR3 is TGTGCCAGCACTCCCAGTGAAACCGGGGAGCTGTTTTTT. It specifies CASTPSETGELFF. The full variable domain, in which reference TRBV7-7 and TRBJ2-2 provide the parts outside the CDR3, is GAGVSQSPRYKVTKRGQDVTLRCDPISSHATLYWYQQALGQGPEFLTYFNYEAQPDKSGLPSDRFSAERPEGSISTLTIQRTEQRDSAMYRCASTPSETGELFFGEGSRLTVL.

The V call is TRBV5-1, the J call TRBJ1-1, with 7 bases fitting TRBD1. Germline lookup yields CDR1 SGHRS and CDR2 YFSETQ. This CDR3 contains 15 residues. The V segment lost 4 bases and the J segment 0 bases; nucleotides outside the gene matches: 6. The CDR3 spells CASSPTTGMNTEAFF. As DNA, the CDR3 is TGCGCCAGCAGCCCAACGACAGGGATGAACACTGAAGCTTTCTTT. The full variable domain, completed using reference TRBV5-1 and TRBJ1-1, is KAGVTQTPRYLIKTRGQQVTLSCSPISGHRSVSWYQQTPGQGLQFLFEYFSETQRNKGNFPGRFSGRQFSNSRSEMNVSTLELGDSALYLCASSPTTGMNTEAFFGQGTRLTVV.

This CDR3 is CASNSRVGGHNEQFF. For the CDR3, the DNA is TGTGCCAGTAACTCGAGGGTTGGTGGGCACAATGAGCAGTTCTTC. This chain joins TRBV19 and TRBJ2-1; the D gene is possibly TRBD2 (5 bases). This CDR3 has 15 amino acids. CDR1 LNHDA and CDR2 SQIVND come from the germline V gene (reference sequence). The V and J ends lost 7 bases and 5 bases respectively, with 18 bases between them.

The chain uses TRBV5-1 and TRBJ1-2, with D maybe TRBD1 (6 bases). The CDR3 runs 19 residues. Per the germline V gene, CDR1 is SGHRS and CDR2 is YFSETQ. The ends were cut back, 1 base at V and 6 bases at J, with 28 bases in the middle. CDR3 amino acids: CASSLLGVGHLLPRHGYTF. CDR3 in DNA: TGCGCCAGCAGCTTGCTGGGGGTGGGACATCTCCTACCTCGGCATGGCTACACCTTC.

The chain combines TRBV29-1 with TRBJ1-2, with TRBD1 as a possible D gene (5 bases). V shed 3 bases and J shed 8 bases, with 19 bases lying between them. The CDR3 runs 14 residues. Per the germline V gene, CDR1 is SQVTM and CDR2 is ANQGSEA. The CDR3 DNA reads TGCAGCGTTGATTCCCCCCCGTCCCAGGGAGGCTACACCTTC. The encoded protein is CSVDSPPSQGGYTF. The full variable domain, rest sourced from reference TRBV29-1 and TRBJ1-2, is SAVISQKPSRDICQRGTSLTIQCQVDSQVTMMFWYRQQPGQSLTLIATANQGSEATYESGFVIDKFPISRPNLTFSTLTVSNMSPEDSSIYLCSVDSPPSQGGYTFGSGTRLTVV.